These T cell receptor beta chains were read from a single sample in a study of blood T cells in healthy people across ages. TCRdb passed the 5' RACE reads through MiXCR, listing each CDR3 protein once. The data contain over 1.5 million distinct CDR3 sequences, about 49% of them seen just once; the ten biggest clones take up about 2.1%. The material sequenced was blood. These receptors were taken from a woman aged 40 to 55 in good health. Both conserved end residues are part of each CDR3. A D gene is named only where the DNA matches it firmly. Expanded clones are given a class, and other clones once, few, many or no size at all.

cdr3_nt,cdr3_aa,v_call,j_call,d_call,clone_size
TGCAGTGCAAGCAGCAGGGTCGGTGCGTACAATGAGCAGTACTTC,CSASSRVGAYNEQYF,TRBV20-1,TRBJ2-5,-,-
TGCGCCAGCAGCTTGATGGGGGTCCAAAAAGAGACCCAGTACTTC,CASSLMGVQKETQYF,TRBV5-1,TRBJ2-5,-,-
TGTGCCAGCAGTCGCCCGGGGATTAATTCACCCCTCCACTTT,CASSRPGINSPLHF,TRBV6-6,TRBJ1-6,-,-
TGCGCCAGCAGCAAAGAGGGGTTCGGTGAGCAGTTCTTC,CASSKEGFGEQFF,TRBV4-1,TRBJ2-1,-,-
TGCAGTGCCCCCGGACAGGTAGGGCACTATGGCTACACCTTC,CSAPGQVGHYGYTF,TRBV20-1,TRBJ1-2,TRBD1,-
TGTGCCACCAGCAGAGACAGGGCCCACTCCTACGAGCAGTACTTC,CATSRDRAHSYEQYF,TRBV15,TRBJ2-7,-,-
TGTGCCAGCAGCCAAGATTCAGGAAAGGGCGATCAGCCCCAGCATTTT,CASSQDSGKGDQPQHF,TRBV4-2,TRBJ1-5,-,once
TGCGAAGTGCTCCCTAGGGCACAGCCGGATTATAATTCACCCCTCCACTTT,CEVLPRAQPDYNSPLHF,TRBV20-1,TRBJ1-6,-,few
TGTGCCAGCAGCGCCGGGACAGGGACCGGCTCCTATAATTCACCCCTCCACTTT,CASSAGTGTGSYNSPLHF,TRBV3-1,TRBJ1-6,TRBD1,-
TGTGCCAGCAAACTAACTAGCGGGGCGCCTAATGAGCAGTTCTTC,CASKLTSGAPNEQFF,TRBV6-5,TRBJ2-1,TRBD2,-
TGTGCCAGCCTCTTCAGGGGTAATGAGCAGTTCTTC,CASLFRGNEQFF,TRBV12-3/TRBV12-4,TRBJ2-1,-,few
TGTGCCAGCAGTGTTGCAGGGACGGAGACCCAGTACTTC,CASSVAGTETQYF,TRBV25-1,TRBJ2-5,-,few
TGTGCCAGCAGCTTAGCCGAGGGGGTGGGTGTTGAAAAACTGTTTTTT,CASSLAEGVGVEKLFF,TRBV7-6,TRBJ1-4,-,-
TGCGCCAGCAGCCAATTGGGTGGGACGTACAATGAGCAGTTCTTC,CASSQLGGTYNEQFF,TRBV4-1,TRBJ2-1,-,-
TGTGCCAGCAGTTACAGGGGACTAGCGGTTGGAGAGACCCAGTACTTC,CASSYRGLAVGETQYF,TRBV6-2/TRBV6-3,TRBJ2-5,TRBD2,-
TGTGCCAGCAGTAGCGGGGGGCACACCTACGAGCAGTACTTC,CASSSGGHTYEQYF,TRBV6-5,TRBJ2-7,TRBD2,-
TGTGCCAGCAGTAACTCACACAGGGGTGAAGCTTTCTTT,CASSNSHRGEAFF,TRBV27,TRBJ1-1,TRBD1,-
TGTGCCAGCAGCTTAGAAAGTCGTGTGGAGACCCAGTACTTC,CASSLESRVETQYF,TRBV7-6,TRBJ2-5,-,-
TGCAGTGCTAGAGATGGAGTTTCTTCGCATGGCTACACCTTC,CSARDGVSSHGYTF,TRBV20-1,TRBJ1-2,-,once
TGTGCCAGCAGTCCCAAGACAGGGAGATACTCCTACGAGCAGTACTTC,CASSPKTGRYSYEQYF,TRBV27,TRBJ2-7,TRBD1,-
TGTGCCAGCAGCGGAGAGGACAGCCCAAAGGTCTACTACGAGCAGTACTTC,CASSGEDSPKVYYEQYF,TRBV7-9,TRBJ2-7,-,-
TGTGCCAGTAGGCCGACTAGCGGCCCTTCCTACGAGCAGTACTTC,CASRPTSGPSYEQYF,TRBV19,TRBJ2-7,TRBD2,-
TGTGCCAGCAGCCAAGGGGTCCACCGAGGGCAGTATTTT,CASSQGVHRGQYF,TRBV3-1,TRBJ2-3,-,-
TGCGCCAGCAGCCACCTCGGGGGGGGAAAAGAGACCCAGTACTTC,CASSHLGGGKETQYF,TRBV4-3,TRBJ2-5,TRBD2,-
TGCGCCAGCAGCTTGCGAGGGGATCCCTATGGCTACACCTTC,CASSLRGDPYGYTF,TRBV5-1,TRBJ1-2,-,-
TGCGCCAGCAGCCAGGGACAGGGACGGGGAAACTATGGCTACACCTTC,CASSQGQGRGNYGYTF,TRBV4-1,TRBJ1-2,TRBD1,few